This passage covers 26 T cell receptor beta chains from one sample sequenced in a study of CD8+CD57+ T cells in acquired aplastic anemia. Profiling that covered TCR beta VDJ and CDR3 relied on genomic DNA as its template. TCRdb reprocessed the reads with MiXCR, giving one entry per CDR3 protein. The profile shows about 190,000 distinct CDR3 sequences, roughly half of them singletons. The source material was sorted CD4+, CD8+, or CD8+CD57+ T cells (not recorded which) from PBMCs. These receptors came from a human donor in good health, serving as a control.

This clonotype was detected ten times or more. The V gene is TRBV2, the J gene TRBJ2-4; 11 bases agree with TRBD2. CDR3 length: 16 amino acids. Per the germline V gene, CDR1 is SNHLY and CDR2 is FYNNEI. V lost 2 bases to trimming and J lost 8 bases; unmatched junction nucleotides: 8. The CDR3: CASSEFSGGASDIQYF. The CDR3 DNA follows: TGTGCCAGCAGTGAATTTAGCGGGGGGGCCTCTGACATTCAGTACTTC.

Worth noting for this clonotype: Being one base from a much bigger clone, this may be a read error. Written as DNA, the CDR3 is TGTGCCAGCACCTCAAGGAGACCGACTGAAGCTTTCTTT. It translates to CASTSRRPTEAFF. V gene TRBV2 combines with J gene TRBJ1-1; D is unclear. The CDR3 length is 13 residues. The germline V gene encodes CDR1 SNHLY and CDR2 FYNNEI. Trimming took 7 bases from V and 5 from J, leaving 14 bases between them.

The gene calls are TRBV5-1 and TRBJ1-1, with D perhaps TRBD1 (6 bases). The V end lost 1 base, the J end lost 1 base, and 17 bases lay between the germline ends. The CDR3 has 17 amino acids. CDR1 is SGHRS and CDR2 is YFSETQ in the germline V gene. As DNA, the CDR3 is TGCGCCAGCAGCTTGTCCCCACAGGGCCGGGGGAACACTGAAGCTTTCTTT. Amino acids: CASSLSPQGRGNTEAFF.

The chain uses TRBV7-2 and TRBJ2-7; the D call may be TRBD1 or TRBD2 (5 bases each). The CDR3 sequence is 15 residues long. Germline CDR1 reads SGHTA; CDR2 reads FQGNSA. Trimming stripped 3 bases from V and 0 bases from J, with 12 bases between. CDR3 sequence: CASSFQWGSSYEQYF. CDR3 nucleotides: TGTGCCAGCAGCTTTCAGTGGGGGAGCTCCTACGAGCAGTACTTC.

This clonotype was recorded at least ten times. This chain links TRBV7-2 with TRBJ2-3, with 7 bases fitting TRBD1. V lost 5 bases, J lost 6 bases, and 5 bases stayed unmatched. The germline V gene encodes CDR1 SGHTA and CDR2 FQGNSA. The CDR3 sequence is 13 residues long. The CDR3 spells CASSHGTADTQYF. DNA for the CDR3: TGTGCCAGCAGCCACGGGACAGCTGATACGCAGTATTTT.

This clonotype was recorded only once. The J gene is TRBJ1-5, the V gene TRBV24-1; D is undetermined. This CDR3 contains 14 residues. With 4 bases removed from V and 7 bases from J, the gap between germline ends came to 13 bases. Germline CDR1 is KGHDR and CDR2 is SFDVKD. The CDR3 is CATSDRLAGQPQHF. The CDR3 DNA is TGTGCCACCAGTGACCGCCTCGCGGGACAGCCCCAGCATTTT.

This clonotype has more than one count but fewer than ten. This chain connects TRBV14 to TRBJ2-3; 13 nucleotides match TRBD2. V lost 6 bases to trimming and J lost 8 bases; unmatched junction nucleotides: 8. Germline CDR1 SGHDN, CDR2 FVKESK. The CDR3 has 15 amino acids. The CDR3 sequence: CASSLLAGGPGTQYF. The DNA for the CDR3 is TGTGCCAGCAGTCTACTAGCGGGGGGGCCGGGTACGCAGTATTTT.

This clonotype has more than one count but fewer than ten. The V call is TRBV2, the J call TRBJ1-5; TRBD1 matches 7 bases. V dropped 6 bases and J dropped 4; count of bases not matched to a gene: 6. The CDR3 is 14 amino acids. Germline V CDR1 and CDR2: SNHLY, FYNNEI. The CDR3 is CASSGGQENQPQHF. DNA for the CDR3: TGTGCCAGCAGCGGCGGACAGGAAAATCAGCCCCAGCATTTT.

This clonotype was found a few times. This chain connects TRBV27 to TRBJ2-7; 7 positions agree with TRBD1. The germline V gene encodes CDR1 MNHEY and CDR2 SMNVEV (reference sequence). V gave up 6 bases and J gave up 2 bases; unmatched junction bases: 10. The CDR3 loop spans 15 amino acids. The CDR3 protein is CASSIMTRGPYEQYF. Written as DNA, the CDR3 is TGTGCCAGCAGCATAATGACGAGGGGGCCCTACGAGCAGTACTTC.

The chain is built from TRBV7-8 and TRBJ2-7; D unclear. From germline, CDR1 is SGHVS and CDR2 FQNEAQ. The CDR3 runs 12 residues. V lost 0 bases and J 8 bases, leaving 8 bases between the germline ends. The CDR3 here is CASSLAPDQQYF. Written as DNA, the CDR3 is TGTGCCAGCAGCTTAGCCCCCGACCAGCAGTACTTC.

The chain combines TRBV7-2 with TRBJ2-3; TRBD2 matches 9 bases. Germline loops: CDR1 SGHTA, CDR2 FQGNSA. The V and J ends lost 4 bases and 7 bases, in that order; junction bases with no gene match: 9. The CDR3 runs 15 residues. The DNA of the CDR3 is TGTGCCAGCAGCTCGCGGGGGGGGGGCGTAAATACGCAGTATTTT. Its translation is CASSSRGGGVNTQYF.

The V call is TRBV28, the J call TRBJ1-4, with TRBD1 as a possible D gene (5 bases). Per germline, CDR1 MDHEN and CDR2 SYDVKM. V was shortened by 3 bases and J by 7 bases, with 15 bases between the two germline ends. The CDR3 runs to 15 residues. DNA of the CDR3: TGTGCCAGCAGTTTGGGGGGGGGATTCTCTGAAAAACTGTTTTTT. Encoded protein: CASSLGGGFSEKLFF.

The chain has TRBV29-1 and TRBJ1-2; D is unclear. The CDR3 is made up of 15 amino acids. Germline CDR1 reads SQVTM; CDR2 reads ANQGSEA. Trimming cost V 2 bases and J 4 bases, with 17 bases left between them. The CDR3 reads CSVEKGGDIGYGYTF. CDR3 bases: TGCAGCGTTGAAAAGGGTGGTGACATCGGCTATGGCTACACCTTC.

The CDR3 spells CASSEQDNEKLFF. The CDR3 coding sequence is TGTGCCAGCAGCGAACAGGATAATGAAAAACTGTTTTTT. V usage is TRBV12-3 or TRBV12-4 and J usage is TRBJ1-4; the D gene is possibly TRBD1 (5 bases). The length of the CDR3 is 13 residues. With 6 bases removed from V and 4 bases from J, the gap between germline ends came to 9 bases.

This chain links TRBV18 with TRBJ1-2; D call uncertain. Germline assignment: CDR1 KGHSH and CDR2 LQKENI. Trimming left V 4 bases short and J 6 bases short, with 9 bases between. This CDR3 contains 12 residues. For the CDR3, the DNA is TGTGCCAGCTCACTAGGCTATGATGGCTACACCTTC. Protein product: CASSLGYDGYTF.

On this clonotype itself: Because it lacks the conserved phenylalanine or tryptophan at the end, this CDR3 is likely a read error. No DNA is shown, since the ends of the CDR3 on it are uncertain; the CDR3 is the one TCRdb lists. The CDR3 protein is CASSWRTGCRGAVV. The chain uses TRBV5-8 and TRBJ2-2; the DNA was not compared with TRBD1, the D call given in the table. CDR1 and CDR2 from the germline V gene are SGHTS and YDEGEE. The CDR3 comprises 14 residues, both ends counted.

This chain links TRBV2 with TRBJ2-7, with D perhaps matching TRBD1 (6 bases). Germline-derived CDR1 and CDR2 are SNHLY and FYNNEI. Trimming removed 8 bases at V and 7 bases at J, with 18 bases between. There are 13 residues in the CDR3. CDR3 nucleotide sequence: TGTGCCAGCTGTACAGGGCCTCCAGGGGAGCAGTACTTC. Translation: CASCTGPPGEQYF.

CDR3 region: CATSSRDGRNEQFF. In DNA, the CDR3 is TGTGCCACCAGCAGCCGGGACGGTCGCAATGAGCAGTTCTTC. The chain has TRBV15 and TRBJ2-1; D is tentatively TRBD1 or TRBD2 (5 bases each). Trimming removed 3 bases from V and 6 bases from J, with 12 bases in between. CDR3 size: 14 residues. CDR1 LNHNV and CDR2 YYDKDF come from the germline V gene (reference sequence).

Turning to this clonotype: One end of the junction is discordant with germline, which a read error may explain. The chain recombines TRBV25-1 with TRBJ1-1; D uncertain. The CDR3 runs to 12 residues. Germline V gene sequence: CDR1 MGHDK, CDR2 SYGVNS. The CDR3 nucleotides read TGTGCCACCAGTTCCAGGCAGTCTGAAGCTTTCTTT. Translated, it gives CATSSRQSEAFF.

V usage is TRBV7-8 and J usage is TRBJ2-2; D remains unclear. Trimming removed 5 bases from V and 8 bases from J, with 9 bases in between. CDR3 size: 12 residues. Germline V gene data show CDR1 as SGHVS and CDR2 as FQNEAQ. Here the CDR3 reads CASSPSKGELFF. The CDR3 coding sequence is TGTGCCAGCAGCCCAAGCAAGGGGGAGCTGTTTTTT.

In this sample, this clonotype turned up a few times. V usage is TRBV10-1 and J usage is TRBJ1-6; 8 nucleotides match TRBD1. Germline-derived CDR1 and CDR2 are WNHNN and SYGVQD (reference sequence). Trimming took 4 bases from V and 6 from J; bases not matched to a gene: 17. CDR3 length: 19 residues. The CDR3 reads CASSAGEVGQGAGNSPLHF. DNA for the CDR3: TGCGCCAGCAGTGCAGGGGAGGTAGGGCAGGGGGCCGGTAATTCACCCCTCCACTTT.

This clonotype was picked up many times. CDR3 loop: CASRYLAGTYEQYF. The CDR3 DNA reads TGTGCCAGCAGGTACCTGGCGGGAACCTACGAGCAGTACTTC. The rearrangement uses TRBV5-8 and TRBJ2-7, with D possibly being TRBD2 (6 bases). Trimming took 5 bases from V and 2 from J, leaving 14 bases between them. Germline loops: CDR1 SGHTS, CDR2 YDEGEE. The CDR3 contains 14 residues.

The chain combines TRBV19 with TRBJ1-6, with 9 bases fitting TRBD1. Germline V CDR1 and CDR2: LNHDA, SQIVND (reference sequence). V lost 5 bases, J lost 5 bases, and 1 base stayed unmatched. This CDR3 is built from 14 residues. The CDR3 region is CASSWDRDNSPLHF. The CDR3 DNA reads TGTGCCAGTAGTTGGGACAGGGATAATTCACCCCTCCACTTT.

The rearrangement joins TRBV7-8 to TRBJ2-5; 7 nucleotides align to TRBD2. The CDR3 loop spans 11 amino acids. With 6 bases clipped from V and 7 bases from J, the junction kept 2 bases outside the gene matches. Germline V gene sequence: CDR1 SGHVS, CDR2 FQNEAQ. The CDR3 DNA sequence: TGTGCCAGCAGGGGGGGGGTGACCCAGTACTTC. Translated: CASRGGVTQYF.

The CDR3 loop reads CASSWTGVDPYEQYF. The CDR3 DNA is TGCGCCAGCAGCTGGACAGGGGTAGACCCCTACGAGCAGTACTTC. The chain links TRBV5-1 to TRBJ2-7; 9 bases are a match to TRBD1. V dropped 3 bases and J dropped 2; count of bases not matched to a gene: 6. CDR1 is SGHRS, CDR2 YFSETQ, per germline. The CDR3 consists of 15 residues.

To note about this clonotype: A much larger clone is a single base away; this may be a read error. V and J are TRBV30 and TRBJ1-2; D remains ambiguous. CDR3 length: 13 amino acids. Per the germline V gene, CDR1 is GTSNPN and CDR2 is SVGIG (reference sequence). Trimming removed 0 bases at V and 5 bases at J, with 10 bases between. In DNA form, the CDR3 reads TGTGCCTGGAGTGTACTCGAAATGTATGGCTACACCTTC. Translation: CAWSVLEMYGYTF.